This TCR beta chain came from a study of radiation and T cells in renal cell carcinoma. At the level of the study: Nephrectomy followed 15 Gy stereotactic body radiation by 4 weeks. Study results and limitations: No pretreatment tumor biopsies were available for baseline clonotypes.

Time point of the sample: blood 2 weeks post-SBRT. The treatment: 15 Gy SBRT to primary tumor, nephrectomy 4 weeks later. After SBRT, blood was collected at 2 and 4 weeks, plus baseline. As to this clone: The antigen remains undetermined.

The V and J ends lost 1 base and 3 bases, in that order; junction bases with no gene match: 3. Germline CDR1 reads SGHNT; CDR2 reads YENEEA. The CDR3 spans 15 residues. Assay: immunoSEQ multiplex PCR; the TCRdb copy retains only in-frame clones and omits some. This table has some 60,000 clones, about 80% appearing once. The chain links TRBV11-3 to TRBJ1-2, with TRBD1 matching over 9 bases. The specimen comprised blood, sampled from a patient whose treatment included radiotherapy and nephrectomy. This sequence was found in a man in his sixties with renal cell carcinoma. The DNA for the CDR3 is TGTGCCAGCAGCTTAGGACAGGGGGTGGACTATGGCTACACCTTC. It specifies CASSLGQGVDYGYTF.